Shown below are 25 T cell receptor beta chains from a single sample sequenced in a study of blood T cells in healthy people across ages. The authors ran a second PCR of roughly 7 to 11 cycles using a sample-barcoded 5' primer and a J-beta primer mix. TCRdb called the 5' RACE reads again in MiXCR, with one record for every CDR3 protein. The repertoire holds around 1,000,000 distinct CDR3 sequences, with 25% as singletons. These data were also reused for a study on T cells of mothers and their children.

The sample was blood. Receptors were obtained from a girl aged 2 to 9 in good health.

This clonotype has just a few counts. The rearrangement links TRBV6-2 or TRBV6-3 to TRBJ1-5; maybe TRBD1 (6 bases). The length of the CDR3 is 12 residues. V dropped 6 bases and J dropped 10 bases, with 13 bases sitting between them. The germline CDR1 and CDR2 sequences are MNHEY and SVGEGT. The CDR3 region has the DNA TGTGCCAGCAGAGCAGGGGAGAAACCCCAGCATTTT. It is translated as CASRAGEKPQHF.

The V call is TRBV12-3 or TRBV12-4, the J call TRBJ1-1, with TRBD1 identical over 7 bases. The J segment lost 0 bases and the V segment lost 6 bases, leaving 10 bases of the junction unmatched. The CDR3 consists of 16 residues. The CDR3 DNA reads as TGTGCCAGCAGCAACCCGGGACAGACCATGAACACTGAAGCTTTCTTT. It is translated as CASSNPGQTMNTEAFF.

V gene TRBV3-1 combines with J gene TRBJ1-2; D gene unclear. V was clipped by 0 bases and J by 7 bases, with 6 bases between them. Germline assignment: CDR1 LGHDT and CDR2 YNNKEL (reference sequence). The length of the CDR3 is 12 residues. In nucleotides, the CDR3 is TGTGCCAGCAGCCAAGAACGGGGTGGCTACACCTTC. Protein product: CASSQERGGYTF.

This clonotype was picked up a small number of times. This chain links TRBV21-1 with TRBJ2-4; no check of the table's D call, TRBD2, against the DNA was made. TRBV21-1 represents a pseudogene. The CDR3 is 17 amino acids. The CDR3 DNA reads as TGTGCCAGCTACGCCACGGAGGGGAGGAATGCCAAAAACATTCAGTACTTC. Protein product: CASYATEGRNAKNIQYF.

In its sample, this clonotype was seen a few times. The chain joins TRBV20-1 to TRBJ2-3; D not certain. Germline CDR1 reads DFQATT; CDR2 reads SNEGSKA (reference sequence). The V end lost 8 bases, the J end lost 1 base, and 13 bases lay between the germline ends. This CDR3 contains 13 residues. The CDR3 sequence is CSTEVRGTDTQYF. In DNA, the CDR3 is TGCAGTACCGAGGTCCGTGGCACAGATACGCAGTATTTT.

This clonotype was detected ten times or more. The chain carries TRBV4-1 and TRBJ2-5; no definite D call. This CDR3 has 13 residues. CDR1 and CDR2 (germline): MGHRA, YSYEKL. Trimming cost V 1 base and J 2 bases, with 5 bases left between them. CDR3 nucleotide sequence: TGCGCCAGCAGCCAAGGTTTTCAAGAGACCCAGTACTTC. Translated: CASSQGFQETQYF.

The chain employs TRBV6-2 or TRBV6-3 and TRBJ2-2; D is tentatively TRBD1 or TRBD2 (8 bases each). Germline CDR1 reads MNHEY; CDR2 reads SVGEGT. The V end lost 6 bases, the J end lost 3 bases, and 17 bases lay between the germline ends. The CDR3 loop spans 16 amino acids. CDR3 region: CASSGREGQDTGELFF. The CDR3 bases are TGTGCCAGCAGCGGCCGGGAGGGACAGGACACCGGGGAGCTGTTTTTT.

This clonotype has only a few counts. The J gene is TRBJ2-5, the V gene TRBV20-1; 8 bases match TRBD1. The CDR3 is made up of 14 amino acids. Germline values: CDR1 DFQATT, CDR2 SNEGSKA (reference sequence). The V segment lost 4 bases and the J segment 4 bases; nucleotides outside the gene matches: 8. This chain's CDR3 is CSATPGQGIETQYF. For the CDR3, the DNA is TGCAGTGCTACGCCCGGACAGGGAATAGAGACCCAGTACTTC.

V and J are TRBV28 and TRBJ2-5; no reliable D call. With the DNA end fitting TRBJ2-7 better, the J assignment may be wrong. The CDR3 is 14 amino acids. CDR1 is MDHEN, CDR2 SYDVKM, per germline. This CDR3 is CASSFPGRVYEQYF. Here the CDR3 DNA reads TGTGCCAGCAGTTTTCCCGGACGGGTTTACGAGCAGTACTTC.

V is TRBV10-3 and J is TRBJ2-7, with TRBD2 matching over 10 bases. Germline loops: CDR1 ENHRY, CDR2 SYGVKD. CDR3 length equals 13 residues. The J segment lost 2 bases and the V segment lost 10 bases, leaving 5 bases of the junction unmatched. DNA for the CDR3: TGTGCCACCACTAGCGGGGCTACCTACGAGCAGTACTTC. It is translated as CATTSGATYEQYF.

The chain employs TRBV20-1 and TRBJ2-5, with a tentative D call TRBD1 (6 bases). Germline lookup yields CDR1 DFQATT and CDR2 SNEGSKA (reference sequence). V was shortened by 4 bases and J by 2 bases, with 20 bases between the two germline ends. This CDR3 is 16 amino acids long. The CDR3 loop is CSATESSRGIQETQYF. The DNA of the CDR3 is TGCAGTGCTACCGAATCTTCCAGGGGAATACAAGAGACCCAGTACTTC.

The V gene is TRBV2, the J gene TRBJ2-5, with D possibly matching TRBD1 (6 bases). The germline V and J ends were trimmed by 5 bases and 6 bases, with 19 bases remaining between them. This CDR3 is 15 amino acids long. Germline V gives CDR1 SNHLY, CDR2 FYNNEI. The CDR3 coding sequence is TGTGCCAGCAGTCCCCGGGACACTTCGGGAAAGACCCAGTACTTC. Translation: CASSPRDTSGKTQYF.

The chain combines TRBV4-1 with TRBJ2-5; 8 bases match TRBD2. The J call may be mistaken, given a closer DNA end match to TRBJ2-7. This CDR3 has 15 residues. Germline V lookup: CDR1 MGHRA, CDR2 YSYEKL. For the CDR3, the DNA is TGCGCCAGCAGCCAAGTAACTAGCGGAAACTACGAGCAGTACTTC. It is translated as CASSQVTSGNYEQYF.

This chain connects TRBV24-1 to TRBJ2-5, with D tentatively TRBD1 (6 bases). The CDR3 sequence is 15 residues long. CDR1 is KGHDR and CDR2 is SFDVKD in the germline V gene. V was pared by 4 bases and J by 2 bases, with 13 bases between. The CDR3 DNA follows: TGTGCCACCAGTGAAATTCAACAGGGTCAAGAGACCCAGTACTTC. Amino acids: CATSEIQQGQETQYF.

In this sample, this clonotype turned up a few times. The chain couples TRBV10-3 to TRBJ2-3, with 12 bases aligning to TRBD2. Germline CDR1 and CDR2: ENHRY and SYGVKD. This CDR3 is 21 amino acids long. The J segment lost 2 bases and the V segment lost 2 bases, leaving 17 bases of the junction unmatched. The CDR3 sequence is CAISEPTGSGLAGPSTDTQYF. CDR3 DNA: TGTGCCATCAGTGAGCCTACCGGTTCGGGACTAGCGGGCCCCTCCACAGATACGCAGTATTTT.

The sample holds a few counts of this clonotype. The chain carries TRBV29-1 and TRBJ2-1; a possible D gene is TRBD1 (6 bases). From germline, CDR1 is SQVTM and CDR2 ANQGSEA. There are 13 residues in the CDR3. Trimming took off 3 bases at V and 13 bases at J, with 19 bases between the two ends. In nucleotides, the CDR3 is TGCAGCGTTGAGGCCTTAACAGGGTTAGAACAGTTCTTC. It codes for CSVEALTGLEQFF.

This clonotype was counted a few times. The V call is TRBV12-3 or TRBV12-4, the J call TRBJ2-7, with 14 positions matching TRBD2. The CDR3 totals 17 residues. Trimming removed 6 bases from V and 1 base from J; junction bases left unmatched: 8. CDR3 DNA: TGTGCCAGCAGCTGGGGTGGACTAGCGGGAGGATCCTACGAGCAGTACTTC. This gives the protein CASSWGGLAGGSYEQYF.

The CDR3 loop reads CAGVRDRGKEATVTEAFF. In DNA, the CDR3 is TGTGCCGGAGTAAGAGACAGGGGAAAGGAGGCCACGGTCACTGAAGCTTTCTTT. V is TRBV21-1 and J is TRBJ1-1; TRBD1, the D gene given by the table, was not confirmed from the DNA. TRBV21-1 is described as a pseudogene. The CDR3 loop spans 18 amino acids.

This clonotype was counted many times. CDR3 in amino acids: CASSHFGGEQFF. CDR3 DNA sequence: TGTGCCAGCAGCCACTTTGGGGGTGAGCAGTTCTTC. This sequence joins TRBV3-1 and TRBJ2-1; perhaps D is TRBD1 or TRBD2 (5 bases each). This CDR3 contains 12 residues. The germline V and J ends were trimmed by 3 bases and 9 bases, with 9 bases remaining between them. Germline-derived CDR1 and CDR2 are LGHDT and YNNKEL (reference sequence).

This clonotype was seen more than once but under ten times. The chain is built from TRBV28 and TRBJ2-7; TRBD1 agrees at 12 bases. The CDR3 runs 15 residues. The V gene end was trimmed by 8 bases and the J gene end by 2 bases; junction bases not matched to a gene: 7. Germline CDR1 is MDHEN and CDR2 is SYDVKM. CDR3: CASPSRDRGPYEQYF. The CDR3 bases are TGTGCCAGCCCCTCCCGGGACAGGGGGCCCTACGAGCAGTACTTC.

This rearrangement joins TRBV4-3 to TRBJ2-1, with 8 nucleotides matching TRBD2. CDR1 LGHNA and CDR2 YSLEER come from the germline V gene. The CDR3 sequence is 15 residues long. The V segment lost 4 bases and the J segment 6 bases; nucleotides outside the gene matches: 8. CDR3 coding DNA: TGCGCCAGCAGCCCCACGGGGGGGCCGGGCAATGAGCAGTTCTTC. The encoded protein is CASSPTGGPGNEQFF.

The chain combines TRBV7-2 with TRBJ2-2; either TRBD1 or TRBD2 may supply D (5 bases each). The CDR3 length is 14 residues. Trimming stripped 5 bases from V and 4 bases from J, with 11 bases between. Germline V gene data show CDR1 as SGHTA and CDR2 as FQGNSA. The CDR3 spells CASSVTGATGELFF. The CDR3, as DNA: TGTGCCAGCAGCGTAACCGGGGCCACCGGGGAGCTGTTTTTT.

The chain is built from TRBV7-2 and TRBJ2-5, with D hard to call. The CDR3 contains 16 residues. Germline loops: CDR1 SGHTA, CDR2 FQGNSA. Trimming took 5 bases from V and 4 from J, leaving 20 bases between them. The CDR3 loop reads CASSPDLKGSGETQYF. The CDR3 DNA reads TGTGCCAGCAGCCCCGATTTGAAGGGCTCGGGAGAGACCCAGTACTTC.

The CDR3 DNA reads TGTGCCAGCAGCGGGGCAGTGGTAATCTCCACAGATACGCAGTATTTT. Translated, it gives CASSGAVVISTDTQYF. The chain joins TRBV13 to TRBJ2-3; D is possibly TRBD1 (5 bases). From germline, CDR1 is PRHDT and CDR2 FYEKMQ (reference sequence). CDR3 length equals 16 residues. Between the trimmed V and J ends, which lost 5 bases and 2 bases, there was a span of 17 bases.

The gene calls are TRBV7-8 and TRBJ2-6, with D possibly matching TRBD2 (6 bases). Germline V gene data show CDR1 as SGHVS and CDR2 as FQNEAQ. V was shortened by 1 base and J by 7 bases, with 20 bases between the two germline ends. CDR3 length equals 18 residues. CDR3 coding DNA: TGTGCCAGCAGCTTAGTCCCGGATTTAGCGGACGCTGCCAACGTCCTGACTTTC. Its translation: CASSLVPDLADAANVLTF.